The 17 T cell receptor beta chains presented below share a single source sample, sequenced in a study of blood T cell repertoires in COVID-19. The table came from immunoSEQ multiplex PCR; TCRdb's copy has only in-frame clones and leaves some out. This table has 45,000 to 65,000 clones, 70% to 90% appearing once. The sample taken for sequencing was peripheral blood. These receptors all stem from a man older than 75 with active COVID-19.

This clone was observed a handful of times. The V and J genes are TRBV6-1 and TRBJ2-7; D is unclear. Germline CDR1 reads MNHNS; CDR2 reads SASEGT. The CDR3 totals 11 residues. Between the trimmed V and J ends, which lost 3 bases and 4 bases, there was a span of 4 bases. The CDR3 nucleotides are TGTGCCAGCAGTGACGTATACGAGCAGTACTTC. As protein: CASSDVYEQYF.

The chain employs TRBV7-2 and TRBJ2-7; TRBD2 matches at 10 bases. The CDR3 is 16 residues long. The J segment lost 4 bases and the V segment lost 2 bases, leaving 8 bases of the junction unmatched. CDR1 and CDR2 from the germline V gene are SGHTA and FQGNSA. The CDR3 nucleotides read TGTGCCAGCAGCTTATCCCAAATAGCGGGAGGATACGAGCAGTACTTC. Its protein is CASSLSQIAGGYEQYF.

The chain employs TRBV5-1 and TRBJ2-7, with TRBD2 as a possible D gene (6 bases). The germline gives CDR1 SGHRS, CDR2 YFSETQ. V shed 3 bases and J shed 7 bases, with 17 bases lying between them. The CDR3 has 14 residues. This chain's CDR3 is CASSSGLGSIEQYF. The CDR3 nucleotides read TGCGCCAGCAGCTCGGGACTCGGAAGCATTGAGCAGTACTTC. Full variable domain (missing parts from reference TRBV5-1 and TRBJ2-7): KAGVTQTPRYLIKTRGQQVTLSCSPISGHRSVSWYQQTPGQGLQFLFEYFSETQRNKGNFPGRFSGRQFSNSRSEMNVSTLELGDSALYLCASSSGLGSIEQYFGPGTRLTVT.

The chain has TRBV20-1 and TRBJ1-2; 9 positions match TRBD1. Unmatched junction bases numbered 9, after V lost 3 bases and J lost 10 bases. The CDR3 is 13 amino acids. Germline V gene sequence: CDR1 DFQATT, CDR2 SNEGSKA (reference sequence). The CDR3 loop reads CSASWGTGNHYTF. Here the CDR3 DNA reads TGCAGTGCTAGTTGGGGGACAGGGAACCACTACACCTTC.

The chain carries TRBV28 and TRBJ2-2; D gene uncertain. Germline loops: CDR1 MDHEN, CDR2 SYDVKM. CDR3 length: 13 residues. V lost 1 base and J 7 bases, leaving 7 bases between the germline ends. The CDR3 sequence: CASSLFLIGELFF. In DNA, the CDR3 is TGTGCCAGCAGTTTATTTTTAATCGGGGAGCTGTTTTTT.

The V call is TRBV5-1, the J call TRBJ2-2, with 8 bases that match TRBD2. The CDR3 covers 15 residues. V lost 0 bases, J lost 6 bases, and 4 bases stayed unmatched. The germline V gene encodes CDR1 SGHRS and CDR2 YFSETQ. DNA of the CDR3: TGCGCCAGCAGCTTGGGGAGGACTAGCCCCGGGGAGCTGTTTTTT. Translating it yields CASSLGRTSPGELFF. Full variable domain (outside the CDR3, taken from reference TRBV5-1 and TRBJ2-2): KAGVTQTPRYLIKTRGQQVTLSCSPISGHRSVSWYQQTPGQGLQFLFEYFSETQRNKGNFPGRFSGRQFSNSRSEMNVSTLELGDSALYLCASSLGRTSPGELFFGEGSRLTVL.

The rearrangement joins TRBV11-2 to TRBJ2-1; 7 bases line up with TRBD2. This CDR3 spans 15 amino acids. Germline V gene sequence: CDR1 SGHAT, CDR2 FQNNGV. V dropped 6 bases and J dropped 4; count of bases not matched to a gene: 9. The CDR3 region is CASRIGGTRYNEQFF. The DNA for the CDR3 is TGTGCCAGCAGGATCGGGGGGACCAGATACAATGAGCAGTTCTTC.

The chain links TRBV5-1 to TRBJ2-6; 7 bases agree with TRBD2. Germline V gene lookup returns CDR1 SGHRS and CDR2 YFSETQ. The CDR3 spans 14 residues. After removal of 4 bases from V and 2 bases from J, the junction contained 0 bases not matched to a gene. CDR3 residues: CASSAGAGANVLTF. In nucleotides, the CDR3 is TGCGCCAGCAGCGCGGGAGCTGGGGCCAACGTCCTGACTTTC.

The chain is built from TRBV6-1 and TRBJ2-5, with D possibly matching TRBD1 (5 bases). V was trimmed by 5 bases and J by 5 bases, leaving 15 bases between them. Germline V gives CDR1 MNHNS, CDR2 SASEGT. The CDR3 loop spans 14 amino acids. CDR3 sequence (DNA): TGTGCCAGCAGTTTAAGACAGATCGGGGAGACCCAGTACTTC. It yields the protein CASSLRQIGETQYF.

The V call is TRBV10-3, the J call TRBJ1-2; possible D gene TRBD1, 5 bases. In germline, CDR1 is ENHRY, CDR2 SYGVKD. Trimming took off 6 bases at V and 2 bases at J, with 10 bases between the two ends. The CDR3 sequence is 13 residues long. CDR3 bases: TGTGCCATCAGAGGGACTGAGAACTATGGCTACACCTTC. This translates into CAIRGTENYGYTF.

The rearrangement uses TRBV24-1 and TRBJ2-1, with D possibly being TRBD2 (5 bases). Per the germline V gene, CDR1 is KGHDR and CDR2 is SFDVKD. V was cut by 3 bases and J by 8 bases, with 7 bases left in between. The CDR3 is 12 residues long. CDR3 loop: CATSDRGYEQFF. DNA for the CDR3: TGTGCCACCAGTGATCGGGGATATGAGCAGTTCTTC.

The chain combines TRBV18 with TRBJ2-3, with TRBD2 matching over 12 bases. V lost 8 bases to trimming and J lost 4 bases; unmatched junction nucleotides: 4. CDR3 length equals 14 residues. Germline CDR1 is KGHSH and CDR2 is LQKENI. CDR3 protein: CASKTSGSSDTQYF. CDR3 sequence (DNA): TGTGCCAGCAAGACTAGCGGGAGTTCAGATACGCAGTATTTT.

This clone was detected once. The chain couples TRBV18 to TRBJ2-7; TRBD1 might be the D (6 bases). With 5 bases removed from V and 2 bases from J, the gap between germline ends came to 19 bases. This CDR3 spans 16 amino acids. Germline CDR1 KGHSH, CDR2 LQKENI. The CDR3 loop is CASSVTGTSRAYEQYF. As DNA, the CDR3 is TGTGCCAGCTCAGTTACCGGGACAAGTAGGGCCTACGAGCAGTACTTC.

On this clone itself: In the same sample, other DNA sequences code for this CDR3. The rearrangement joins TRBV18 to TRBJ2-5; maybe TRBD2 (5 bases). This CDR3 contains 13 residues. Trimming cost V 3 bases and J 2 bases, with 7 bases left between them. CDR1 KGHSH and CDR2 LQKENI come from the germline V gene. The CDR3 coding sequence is TGTGCCAGCTCACCTGGAGGACAAGAGACCCAGTACTTC. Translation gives CASSPGGQETQYF.

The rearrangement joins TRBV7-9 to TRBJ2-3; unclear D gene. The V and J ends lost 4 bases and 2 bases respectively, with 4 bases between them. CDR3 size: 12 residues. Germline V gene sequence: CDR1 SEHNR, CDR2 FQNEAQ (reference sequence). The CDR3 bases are TGTGCCAGCAGCTCTTCCACAGATACGCAGTATTTT. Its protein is CASSSSTDTQYF.

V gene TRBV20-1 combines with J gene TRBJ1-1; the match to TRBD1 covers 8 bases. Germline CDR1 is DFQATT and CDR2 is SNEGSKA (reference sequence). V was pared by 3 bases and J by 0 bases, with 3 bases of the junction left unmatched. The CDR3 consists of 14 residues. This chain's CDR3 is CSASTGGLNTEAFF. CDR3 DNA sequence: TGCAGTGCTAGTACAGGGGGTTTGAACACTGAAGCTTTCTTT.

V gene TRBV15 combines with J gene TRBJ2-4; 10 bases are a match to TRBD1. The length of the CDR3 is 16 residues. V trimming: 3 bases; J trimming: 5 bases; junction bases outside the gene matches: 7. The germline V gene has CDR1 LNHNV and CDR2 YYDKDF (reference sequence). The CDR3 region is CATSSDRGLIENIQYF. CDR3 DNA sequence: TGTGCCACCAGCAGTGACAGGGGGCTTATTGAAAACATTCAGTACTTC.